One and the same sample provided the 27 T cell receptor beta chains below, sequenced in a study of response to subunit inactivated influenza vaccine (dated by TCRdb to 2016 to 2019). The library was built by means of RT-PCR. TCRdb records Illumina HiSeq 2500 as the sequencer. The public reads were run again by TCRdb, first through fastp at Q25 and then through MiXCR, and only productive beta chains were kept. Merged by CDR3 protein, the rows form single entries marked with the most common genes and DNA. The sample data list about half a million distinct CDR3 sequences, and less than 8% of these were observed just once. Approximately 12% of the sample comes from the top ten. The source was PBMCs from blood, collected around 25 months after vaccination. The receptors come from a man between 50 and 69 years old who received an inactivated influenza vaccine. Donor details come from another sample of the same person, matched by shared clones.

The chain has TRBV5-1 and TRBJ1-2; 10 bases are a match to TRBD1. V lost 4 bases and J lost 10; bases outside the gene matches: 7. The CDR3 spans 13 residues. CDR1 is SGHRS and CDR2 is YFSETQ in the germline V gene. The CDR3 nucleotides are TGCGCCAGCAGCAGCGGGACAGGGGATGCCTACACCTTC. Translated: CASSSGTGDAYTF. Using reference TRBV5-1 and TRBJ1-2 for the parts outside the CDR3, the full variable domain is KAGVTQTPRYLIKTRGQQVTLSCSPISGHRSVSWYQQTPGQGLQFLFEYFSETQRNKGNFPGRFSGRQFSNSRSEMNVSTLELGDSALYLCASSSGTGDAYTFGSGTRLTVV.

The chain carries TRBV20-1 and TRBJ2-6; tentatively, D is TRBD2 (6 bases). The CDR3 is made up of 15 amino acids. Germline CDR1 DFQATT, CDR2 SNEGSKA (reference sequence). V shed 6 bases and J shed 0 bases, with 12 bases lying between them. CDR3 bases: TGCAGTGCGGAGGGGATCGGCTCTGGGGCCAACGTCCTGACTTTC. Protein sequence: CSAEGIGSGANVLTF.

The genes are TRBV29-1 and TRBJ2-1; 16 bases are a match to TRBD2. V dropped 7 bases and J dropped 0; count of bases not matched to a gene: 6. Germline V CDR1 and CDR2: SQVTM, ANQGSEA. The CDR3 runs 17 residues. The CDR3 region is CSAGTSGRGLSYNEQFF. CDR3 coding DNA: TGCAGCGCCGGGACTAGCGGGAGGGGCCTCTCCTACAATGAGCAGTTCTTC.

This clonotype was seen more than once but under ten times. V gene TRBV7-8 combines with J gene TRBJ2-1; D is perhaps TRBD1 or TRBD2 (5 bases each). The germline CDR1 and CDR2 sequences are SGHVS and FQNEAQ. V was trimmed by 2 bases and J by 13 bases, leaving 9 bases between them. The CDR3 runs to 11 residues. DNA for the CDR3: TGTGCCAGCAGCTTACTCCGGGACCAGTTCTTC. Translating gives CASSLLRDQFF.

This clonotype was observed many times. This chain connects TRBV20-1 to TRBJ1-1; 8 bases map to TRBD1. V was clipped by 0 bases and J by 0 bases; unmatched bases: 6. This CDR3 has 16 amino acids. The V gene's germline CDR1 is DFQATT and CDR2 SNEGSKA (reference sequence). CDR3 sequence (DNA): TGCAGTGCTAGAGATTGGAGGACAGGGTTGAACACTGAAGCTTTCTTT. Translated, it gives CSARDWRTGLNTEAFF.

The sample holds a few counts of this clonotype. J is TRBJ1-2 and V is TRBV12-3 or TRBV12-4, with 7 bases fitting TRBD1. This CDR3 contains 16 residues. With V trimmed by 5 bases and J by 4 bases, 13 bases remained unmatched. CDR3 nucleotide sequence: TGTGCCAGCAGTAATGACCCCTGGGACAGCACCTATGGCTACACCTTC. This codes for CASSNDPWDSTYGYTF.

This chain uses TRBV6-1 with TRBJ1-5; TRBD1 agrees at 8 bases. The CDR3 spans 13 residues. CDR1 is MNHNS, CDR2 SASEGT, per germline. The trim removed 6 bases at V and 10 bases at J, leaving 8 bases unmatched. CDR3 in amino acids: CASRQTGVYPQHF. Here the CDR3 DNA reads TGTGCCAGCAGGCAGACAGGGGTATACCCCCAGCATTTT.

The chain uses TRBV7-9 and TRBJ2-2; D is tentatively TRBD1 or TRBD2 (5 bases each). The CDR3 spans 13 residues. Per the germline V gene, CDR1 is SEHNR and CDR2 is FQNEAQ (reference sequence). V lost 1 base, J lost 10 bases, and 10 bases lay in between. For the CDR3, the DNA is TGTGCCAGCAGCTTAGGAGAGGGGCAGGAGCTGTTTTTT. Encoded protein: CASSLGEGQELFF.

This clonotype was observed a handful of times. The chain carries TRBV4-3 and TRBJ1-5; D is undetermined. The CDR3 has 15 residues. The germline CDR1 and CDR2 sequences are LGHNA and YSLEER. With 1 base removed from V and 1 base from J, the gap between germline ends came to 8 bases. This CDR3 reads CASSQVMGSNQPQHF. The CDR3 DNA reads as TGCGCCAGCAGCCAAGTAATGGGCAGCAATCAGCCCCAGCATTTT.

This clonotype was seen a handful of times. The chain recombines TRBV12-3 or TRBV12-4 with TRBJ2-1; 16 nucleotides agree with TRBD2. V trimming: 7 bases; J trimming: 10 bases; junction bases outside the gene matches: 7. The CDR3 length is 15 residues. CDR3 sequence: CASKGTSGRAQEQFF. The CDR3 DNA reads TGTGCCAGCAAAGGGACTAGCGGGAGGGCCCAAGAGCAGTTCTTC.

At least ten counts were recorded for this clonotype. The chain joins TRBV5-1 to TRBJ2-5; no clear D. This CDR3 is built from 14 residues. V lost 1 base to trimming and J lost 1 base, with 8 bases between them. CDR1 is SGHRS and CDR2 is YFSETQ in the germline V gene. The CDR3 protein is CASSLYSTQETQYF. CDR3 nucleotide sequence: TGCGCCAGCAGCTTGTATTCTACCCAAGAGACCCAGTACTTC.

This clonotype was counted ten times or more. The rearrangement uses TRBV28 and TRBJ1-1; D may be TRBD1 (5 bases). The length of the CDR3 is 13 residues. Per germline, CDR1 MDHEN and CDR2 SYDVKM. DNA for the CDR3: TGTGGTACGGTATTCAGGGTTGGCACTGAAGCTTTCTTT. This sequence encodes CGTVFRVGTEAFF.

This clonotype showed up many times. The chain employs TRBV2 and TRBJ1-1; 7 bases line up with TRBD1. V was clipped by 5 bases and J by 1 base; unmatched bases: 4. The length of the CDR3 is 14 residues. The germline CDR1 and CDR2 sequences are SNHLY and FYNNEI. CDR3 nucleotide sequence: TGTGCCAGCAGTTGGGACAGAGGGAACACTGAAGCTTTCTTT. This encodes CASSWDRGNTEAFF.

J is TRBJ2-3 and V is TRBV5-1; D possibly corresponds to TRBD1 (5 bases). Germline CDR1 and CDR2: SGHRS and YFSETQ. Trimming cost V 0 bases and J 4 bases, with 12 bases left between them. The CDR3 runs 15 residues. Written as DNA, the CDR3 is TGCGCCAGCAGCTTGGGAGAACAGGTGTCAGATACGCAGTATTTT. Encoded protein: CASSLGEQVSDTQYF.

This clonotype came up a few times. CDR3 region: CSARDPAHQETQYF. The DNA for the CDR3 is TGCAGTGCTAGAGACCCTGCCCATCAAGAGACCCAGTACTTC. The chain combines TRBV20-1 with TRBJ2-5; no clear D. V lost 0 bases to trimming and J lost 2 bases, with 10 bases between them. Germline values: CDR1 DFQATT, CDR2 SNEGSKA (reference sequence). This CDR3 is built from 14 residues.

This clonotype was counted only a few times. The chain is built from TRBV10-3 and TRBJ1-4; possible D gene TRBD1, 5 bases. V was cut by 5 bases and J by 7 bases, with 17 bases left in between. CDR1 and CDR2 from the germline V gene are ENHRY and SYGVKD. The CDR3 contains 15 residues. The CDR3 protein is CAISTDRGFSEKLFF. The DNA of the CDR3 is TGTGCCATCAGTACAGACAGAGGTTTTAGTGAAAAACTGTTTTTT.

In its sample, this clonotype was seen many times. The rearrangement joins TRBV6-4 to TRBJ2-1, with D possibly being TRBD1 or TRBD2 (6 bases each). Trimming shortened V by 6 bases and J by 4 bases, and 16 bases separated the two germline ends. The CDR3 runs to 15 residues. Germline V lookup: CDR1 MRHNA, CDR2 SNTAGT. CDR3 amino acids: CASSPEGGRYNEQFF. The CDR3 DNA sequence: TGTGCCAGCAGCCCAGAGGGGGGCCGGTACAATGAGCAGTTCTTC.

This clonotype showed up just a few times. The chain's CDR3 is CATSDARGSSYEQYF. The CDR3 bases are TGTGCCACCAGTGACGCCAGGGGGTCCTCCTACGAGCAGTACTTC. This chain joins TRBV24-1 and TRBJ2-7; 7 bases align to TRBD1. Germline V CDR1 and CDR2: KGHDR, SFDVKD. The junction had 5 bases not matched to a gene; V was cut back by 4 bases and J by 0 bases. CDR3 length: 15 residues.

This clonotype has more than one count but fewer than ten. The chain uses TRBV20-1 and TRBJ1-4, with a possible D match to TRBD1 (5 bases). The germline V gene has CDR1 DFQATT and CDR2 SNEGSKA (reference sequence). V gave up 0 bases and J gave up 7 bases, with 12 bases separating them. The CDR3 totals 14 residues. The DNA of the CDR3 is TGCAGTGCTAGAGATCAGGCGGGGGTTGAAAAACTGTTTTTT. Residues: CSARDQAGVEKLFF.

In this sample, this clonotype turned up many times. V usage is TRBV3-1 and J usage is TRBJ2-3; 9 bases line up with TRBD1. Germline V gives CDR1 LGHDT, CDR2 YNNKEL (reference sequence). The CDR3 has 15 residues. V lost 4 bases and J lost 4; bases outside the gene matches: 6. Written as DNA, the CDR3 is TGTGCCAGCAGCCCCCGGGACAGGGCCTCAGATACGCAGTATTTT. Translation gives CASSPRDRASDTQYF.

Only a few counts were recorded for this clonotype. This rearrangement joins TRBV29-1 to TRBJ2-5; a weak D match, TRBD1 (5 bases). CDR1 is SQVTM, CDR2 ANQGSEA, per germline. There are 15 residues in the CDR3. V dropped 3 bases and J dropped 0 bases, with 14 bases sitting between them. The CDR3: CSVDGSDSYQETQYF. Here the CDR3 DNA reads TGCAGCGTTGATGGTTCCGACAGTTACCAAGAGACCCAGTACTTC.

This clonotype has just a few counts. This rearrangement joins TRBV10-3 to TRBJ2-7; possibly TRBD2 for D (5 bases). The CDR3 is 14 amino acids. V was cut by 7 bases and J by 0 bases, with 13 bases left in between. From germline, CDR1 is ENHRY and CDR2 SYGVKD. The CDR3 DNA reads TGTGCCATCACCCAAGGACTGGGCTCCTACGAGCAGTACTTC. It translates to CAITQGLGSYEQYF.

Many counts were recorded for this clonotype. The chain combines TRBV30 with TRBJ1-1; D is unresolved. Germline lookup yields CDR1 GTSNPN and CDR2 SVGIG (reference sequence). The germline V and J ends were trimmed by 1 base and 8 bases, with 11 bases remaining between them. This CDR3 spans 12 amino acids. The CDR3 DNA sequence: TGTGCCTGGAGTGGAACCAGGAGAGAAGCTTTCTTT. It encodes CAWSGTRREAFF. The whole variable domain, filled in from reference TRBV30 and TRBJ1-1, reads SQTIHQWPATLVQPVGSPLSLECTVEGTSNPNLYWYRQAAGRGLQLLFYSVGIGQISSEVPQNLSASRPQDRQFILSSKKLLLSDSGFYLCAWSGTRREAFFGQGTRLTVV.

The chain employs TRBV5-1 and TRBJ2-2; 8 positions match TRBD2. Germline lookup yields CDR1 SGHRS and CDR2 YFSETQ. The V segment lost 0 bases and the J segment 7 bases; nucleotides outside the gene matches: 8. CDR3 length: 16 amino acids. The CDR3 DNA is TGCGCCAGCAGCTTGGATACGGGAGGGCCGATCGGGGAGCTGTTTTTT. Amino acids: CASSLDTGGPIGELFF. Using reference TRBV5-1 and TRBJ2-2 for the parts outside the CDR3, the full variable domain is KAGVTQTPRYLIKTRGQQVTLSCSPISGHRSVSWYQQTPGQGLQFLFEYFSETQRNKGNFPGRFSGRQFSNSRSEMNVSTLELGDSALYLCASSLDTGGPIGELFFGEGSRLTVL.

This clonotype was detected many times. The CDR3 region is CASSRLAGGNTDTQYF. The CDR3 nucleotides are TGTGCCAGCAGTCGTTTAGCGGGAGGGAACACAGATACGCAGTATTTT. The chain links TRBV7-2 to TRBJ2-3, with TRBD2 matching over 11 bases. CDR1 and CDR2 (germline): SGHTA, FQGNSA. Trimming at V came to 6 bases and at J to 2 bases, leaving 7 bases not matched to a gene. This CDR3 has 16 amino acids.

This clonotype was found many times. The chain joins TRBV5-6 to TRBJ2-3; no firm D call. Per germline, CDR1 SGHDT and CDR2 YYEEEE. The CDR3 totals 12 residues. V was cut by 5 bases and J by 6 bases, with 10 bases left in between. CDR3 DNA: TGTGCCAGCAGGCTGGGAACCGATACGCAGTATTTT. This gives the protein CASRLGTDTQYF.

In this sample, this clonotype turned up many times. The V gene is TRBV7-2, the J gene TRBJ1-2, with no clear D. Germline lookup yields CDR1 SGHTA and CDR2 FQGNSA. The CDR3 extends over 14 amino acids. With 5 bases removed from V and 8 bases from J, the gap between germline ends came to 18 bases. The DNA for the CDR3 is TGTGCCAGCAGCGGAGCCGGTGGGCGTGGGGGCTACACCTTC. Its translation: CASSGAGGRGGYTF.